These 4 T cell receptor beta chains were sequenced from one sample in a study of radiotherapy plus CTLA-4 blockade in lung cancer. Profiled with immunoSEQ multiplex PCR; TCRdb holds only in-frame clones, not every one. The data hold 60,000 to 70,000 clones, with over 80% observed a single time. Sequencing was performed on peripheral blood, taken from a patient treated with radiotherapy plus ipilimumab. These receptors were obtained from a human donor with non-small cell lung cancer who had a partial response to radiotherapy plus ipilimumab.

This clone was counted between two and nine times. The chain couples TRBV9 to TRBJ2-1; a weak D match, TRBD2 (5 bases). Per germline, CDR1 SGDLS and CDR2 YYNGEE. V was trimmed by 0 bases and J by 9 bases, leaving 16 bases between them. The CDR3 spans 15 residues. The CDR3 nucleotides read TGTGCCAGCAGCGTAGCCAGGAGTGGAGGAAGTGAGCAGTTCTTC. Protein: CASSVARSGGSEQFF. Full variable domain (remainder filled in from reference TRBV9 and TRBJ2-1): DSGVTQTPKHLITATGQRVTLRCSPRSGDLSVYWYQQSLDQGLQFLIQYYNGEERAKGNILERFSAQQFPDLHSELNLSSLELGDSALYFCASSVARSGGSEQFFGPGTRLTVL.

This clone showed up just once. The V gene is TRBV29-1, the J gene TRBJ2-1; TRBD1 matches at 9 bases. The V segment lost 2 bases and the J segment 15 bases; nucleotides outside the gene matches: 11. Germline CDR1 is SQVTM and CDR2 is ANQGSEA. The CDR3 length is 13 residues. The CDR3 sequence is CSVESGTGTGRFF. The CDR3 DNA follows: TGCAGCGTTGAATCTGGGACCGGGACAGGGAGGTTCTTC.

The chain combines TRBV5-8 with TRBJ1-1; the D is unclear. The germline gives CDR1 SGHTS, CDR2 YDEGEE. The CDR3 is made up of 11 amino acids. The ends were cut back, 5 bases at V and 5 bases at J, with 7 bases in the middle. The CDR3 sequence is CASRRVTEAFF. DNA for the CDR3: TGTGCCAGCAGGAGGGTAACTGAAGCTTTCTTT.

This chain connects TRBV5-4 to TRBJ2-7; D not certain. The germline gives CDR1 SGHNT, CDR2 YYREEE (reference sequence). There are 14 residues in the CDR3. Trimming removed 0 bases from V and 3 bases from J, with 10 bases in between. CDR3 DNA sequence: TGTGCCAGCAGCTTGGAGAGTTCTGTCTACGAGCAGTACTTC. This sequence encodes CASSLESSVYEQYF. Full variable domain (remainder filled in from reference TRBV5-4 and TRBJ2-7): ETGVTQSPTHLIKTRGQQVTLRCSSQSGHNTVSWYQQALGQGPQFIFQYYREEENGRGNFPPRFSGLQFPNYSSELNVNALELDDSALYLCASSLESSVYEQYFGPGTRLTVT.